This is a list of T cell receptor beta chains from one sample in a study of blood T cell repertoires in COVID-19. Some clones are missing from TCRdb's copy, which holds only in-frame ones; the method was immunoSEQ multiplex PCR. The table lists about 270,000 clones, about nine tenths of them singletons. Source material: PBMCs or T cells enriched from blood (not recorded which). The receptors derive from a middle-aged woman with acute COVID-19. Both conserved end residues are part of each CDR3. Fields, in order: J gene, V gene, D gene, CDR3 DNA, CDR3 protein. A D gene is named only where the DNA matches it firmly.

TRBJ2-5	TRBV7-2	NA	TGTGCCAGCAGCTTAGGGTCGCGGGGAGAAGAGACCCAGTACTTC	CASSLGSRGEETQYF
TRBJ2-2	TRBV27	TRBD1	TGTGCCAGCAACCGTTGGACAGGGGGTATTGGGGAGCTGTTTTTT	CASNRWTGGIGELFF
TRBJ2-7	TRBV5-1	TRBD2	TGCGCCAGCAGCTCCGGGACTACTGGAGGCGGCGAGCAGTACTTC	CASSSGTTGGGEQYF
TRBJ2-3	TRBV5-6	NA	TGTGCCAGCACTTTTACACAGGGAAACACAGATACGCAGTATTTT	CASTFTQGNTDTQYF
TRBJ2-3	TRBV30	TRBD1	TGTGCCTGGAGTGCCCTGACAGGGGGCGTCGGCACAGATACGCAGTATTTT	CAWSALTGGVGTDTQYF
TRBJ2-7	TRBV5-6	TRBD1	TGTGCCAGCAGCATGGGACAGTGGAAAGGCTCCTACGAGCAGTACTTC	CASSMGQWKGSYEQYF
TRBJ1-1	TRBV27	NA	TGTGCCAGCAGTTTCCGGGTTTGGACTGAAGCTTTCTTT	CASSFRVWTEAFF
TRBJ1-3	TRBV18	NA	TGTGCCAGCTCACCAACAGGTTTCTCTGGAAACACCATATATTTT	CASSPTGFSGNTIYF
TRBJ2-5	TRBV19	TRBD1	TGTGCCTCAAAAAAATTGGGGACAGGAGAAGAGACCCAGTACTTC	CASKKLGTGEETQYF
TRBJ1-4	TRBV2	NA	TGTGCCAGCAGGGGGGGGCCAGCCGAAAAACTGTTTTTT	CASRGGPAEKLFF
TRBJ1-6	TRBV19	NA	TGTGCCAGTAAGACAGGAGGACAGAAAGATTCACCCCTCCACTTT	CASKTGGQKDSPLHF
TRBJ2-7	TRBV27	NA	TGTGCCAGCAGTATACAGGGTGGCGAGCAGTACTTC	CASSIQGGEQYF
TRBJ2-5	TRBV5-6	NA	TGTGCCAGCAGCTTGGATGCGGAGACCCAGTACTTC	CASSLDAETQYF
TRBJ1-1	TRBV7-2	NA	TGTGCCAGCAGCTTAGTCGGGCAGGGAAGAGATGAAGCTTTCTTT	CASSLVGQGRDEAFF
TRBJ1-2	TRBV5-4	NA	TGTGCCAGCAGCTTCCGGCAGGCAGGCTACACCTTC	CASSFRQAGYTF
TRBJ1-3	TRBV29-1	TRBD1	TGCAGCGTGGAAACAGGGGGAAGGGGAAACACCATATATTTT	CSVETGGRGNTIYF